These 11 T cell receptor beta chains were all obtained from the same sample, sequenced in a study of T cell repertoires in ileal Crohn's disease. Time point specified: inflamed ileum from the surgical specimen. Here immunoSEQ multiplex PCR was the method, and the copy in TCRdb shows in-frame clones only, minus some. The sample has 5,500 to 8,000 clones; approximately 83% are singletons. Sequencing input: ileal tissue. These receptors were collected from an adult with Crohn's disease.

The chain links TRBV5-6 to TRBJ1-2, with 7 bases that match TRBD1. The ends lost 1 base at V and 6 bases at J; junction bases unmatched: 3. CDR1 and CDR2 (germline): SGHDT, YYEEEE. This CDR3 contains 13 residues. CDR3 sequence (DNA): TGTGCCAGCAGCTTGTCAGGGGGGCATGGCTACACCTTC. Its protein product is CASSLSGGHGYTF.

The V call is TRBV6-6, the J call TRBJ2-7; 10 bases align to TRBD2. Germline lookup yields CDR1 MNHNY and CDR2 SVGAGI (reference sequence). V shed 2 bases, J shed 2 bases, and the junction held 3 bases outside the gene matches. CDR3 size: 15 residues. CDR3 region: CASSYLAGDPYEQYF. The CDR3 DNA follows: TGTGCCAGCAGTTACCTAGCGGGGGATCCCTACGAGCAGTACTTC.

The chain recombines TRBV11-3 with TRBJ2-3, with 8 bases fitting TRBD1. J was trimmed by 0 bases and V by 4 bases; bases with no gene match: 6. This CDR3 is 16 amino acids long. Germline CDR1 SGHNT, CDR2 YENEEA. The chain's CDR3 is CASSSGGEGSTDTQYF. The DNA for the CDR3 is TGTGCCAGCAGCTCAGGGGGCGAGGGGAGCACAGATACGCAGTATTTT. The full variable domain, in which reference TRBV11-3 and TRBJ2-3 provide the parts outside the CDR3, is EAGVVQSPRYKIIEKKQPVAFWCNPISGHNTLYWYLQNLGQGPELLIRYENEEAVDDSQLPKDRFSAERLKGVDSTLKIQPAELGDSAVYLCASSSGGEGSTDTQYFGPGTRLTVL.

The V and J genes are TRBV6-1 and TRBJ2-7; 8 bases map to TRBD1. V lost 6 bases to trimming and J lost 4 bases; unmatched junction nucleotides: 11. The CDR3 runs to 15 residues. CDR1 is MNHNS, CDR2 SASEGT, per germline. CDR3 nucleotide sequence: TGTGCCAGCAGCCTGGGAAGCAGGGGGCTTTACGAGCAGTACTTC. It is translated as CASSLGSRGLYEQYF.

This chain connects TRBV1 to TRBJ2-1; TRBD2 is the table's D call, not checked against the DNA. TRBV1 is noted as a pseudogene. This CDR3 spans 16 amino acids. The CDR3 loop reads CTSSQKGAGGPNEQFF. CDR3 sequence (DNA): TGCACCAGCAGCCAAAAGGGGGCGGGGGGGCCCAATGAGCAGTTCTTC.

The genes are TRBV30 and TRBJ1-4; D possibly corresponds to TRBD1 (5 bases). The germline V gene has CDR1 GTSNPN and CDR2 SVGIG (reference sequence). The CDR3 loop spans 15 amino acids. Trimming pared 2 bases from V and 3 bases from J, leaving 13 bases between. CDR3 region: CAWSRGRVANEKLFF. CDR3 bases: TGTGCCTGGAGTAGGGGCAGGGTGGCTAATGAAAAACTGTTTTTT.

The rearrangement links TRBV6-1 to TRBJ2-3, with unresolved D. The V end was cut by 6 bases, the J end by 1 base, with 2 bases between. The CDR3 is 11 residues long. The germline gives CDR1 MNHNS, CDR2 SASEGT. The CDR3 DNA sequence: TGTGCCAGCAGACGCACAGATACGCAGTATTTT. This encodes CASRRTDTQYF.

The rearrangement uses TRBV19 and TRBJ2-5; D uncertain. The V end was cut by 4 bases, the J end by 4 bases, with 13 bases between. The CDR3 extends over 14 amino acids. The germline gives CDR1 LNHDA, CDR2 SQIVND (reference sequence). CDR3 loop: CASSRTSTVETQYF. CDR3 in DNA: TGTGCCAGTAGTAGAACCTCGACGGTAGAGACCCAGTACTTC.

The V gene is TRBV10-1, the J gene TRBJ1-2; D might be TRBD1 (5 bases). The V end was cut by 3 bases, the J end by 9 bases, with 11 bases between. Germline CDR1 WNHNN, CDR2 SYGVQD (reference sequence). CDR3 size: 12 residues. In nucleotides, the CDR3 is TGCGCCAGCAGTGAAGCCCCGGGGCGCTACACCTTC. Translating it yields CASSEAPGRYTF.

J is TRBJ1-1 and V is TRBV9, with D possibly TRBD1 on 6 matching bases. The length of the CDR3 is 14 residues. V dropped 4 bases and J dropped 4 bases, with 14 bases sitting between them. CDR1 is SGDLS and CDR2 is YYNGEE in the germline V gene. The CDR3 DNA reads as TGTGCCAGCAGCCCCGGGGGCGCTGGCACTGAAGCTTTCTTT. Its translation: CASSPGGAGTEAFF.

The rearrangement joins TRBV19 to TRBJ2-1; the D call may be TRBD1 or TRBD2 (6 bases each). CDR1 LNHDA and CDR2 SQIVND come from the germline V gene (reference sequence). This CDR3 is 16 amino acids long. The V end was cut by 0 bases, the J end by 2 bases, with 11 bases between. The CDR3: CASSIEGGSAYNEQFF. CDR3 bases: TGTGCCAGTAGTATAGAAGGGGGGAGCGCCTACAATGAGCAGTTCTTC.